This TCR beta chain was documented in a study of regulatory T cells in long-lasting Graves disease. Study findings and constraints: Sharing of public clonotypes was greater in persistent patients (over 2,500) than in new patients (around 880).

This clonotype was counted ten times or more. Antigen: not known. V was clipped by 7 bases and J by 9 bases; unmatched bases: 10. The V gene's germline CDR1 is SNHLY and CDR2 FYNNEI. The CDR3 contains 14 residues. The sample's time point: newly diagnosed GD, antithyroid drugs for less than 3 months. PBMCs were the source of the RNA used for TCR sequencing. Construction of the TCR beta libraries employed iRepertoire HTBI primers in conjunction with Arm-PCR of CDR3 regions. One entry per CDR3 protein, called by TCRdb with MiXCR from the multiplex PCR reads. The sample has about 370,000 distinct CDR3 sequences, 15% to 17% seen once.

This sequence was found in a female donor with Graves disease. The chain is built from TRBV2 and TRBJ1-2; 11 nucleotides match TRBD1. The source material was peripheral blood mononuclear cells (PBMCs), sampled at new diagnosis, from a patient treated with antithyroid drugs. This chain's CDR3 is CASNPTDRGLRYTF. The CDR3 nucleotides are TGTGCCAGCAATCCCACGGACAGGGGGCTTCGCTACACCTTC.